This T cell receptor beta chain was observed in a study of cytomegalovirus exposure and HLA in healthy donors. Broader study findings: In the analysis, some V segments, TRBV6-2 and TRBV6-3 included, were excluded as indistinguishable. About 180 TCR beta chains were listed as cytomegalovirus-associated. V- and J-gene trimming of TCR beta was linked (in a later analysis) to a missense DCLRE1C variant. Analyses of presence/absence relied on an assumption of roughly uniform sequencing depth across donors.

CDR3 length: 12 amino acids. V gave up 5 bases and J gave up 10 bases, with 14 bases separating them. The germline V gene encodes CDR1 SGHTA and CDR2 FQGNSA. A remark on this clone: As yet, its antigen is unknown.

The PCR had 60 Vbeta and 13 Jbeta primers. Repertoires were generated with immunoSEQ multiplex PCR, while TCRdb's copy carries only in-frame clones and drops some. Of around 100,000 clones in the sample, approximately 72% were seen once. This TCR was recovered from a woman aged 45-59 years in good health and CMV-seronegative. The chain uses TRBV7-2 and TRBJ2-5; D uncertain. The sample was PBMCs. This CDR3 reads CASSAEYLNQYF. As DNA, the CDR3 is TGTGCCAGCAGCGCTGAGTACCTAAACCAGTACTTC. Complete variable domain (other parts from reference TRBV7-2 and TRBJ2-5): GAGVSQSPSNKVTEKGKDVELRCDPISGHTALYWYRQSLGQGLEFLIYFQGNSAPDKSGLPSDRFSAERTGGSVSTLTIQRTQQEDSAVYLCASSAEYLNQYFGPGTRLLVL.